The present TCR beta chain was sequenced within a study of blood T cell repertoires in COVID-19. Whole-study context: Samples taken during acute and convalescent COVID-19 were collected in the United States, Italy and Spain.

The method was immunoSEQ multiplex PCR; TCRdb's version includes in-frame clones alone and lacks a portion of them. The data contain around 250,000 clones, around 86% of them singletons. Which cohort a participant joined came from the clinical history participants gave. Either two negative PCRs, clearance, or symptom resolution qualified Cohort 3 donors as recovered. Germline CDR1 reads MGHRA; CDR2 reads YSYEKL. This CDR3 spans 13 amino acids. V was cut by 4 bases and J by 5 bases, with 11 bases left in between. The sequence was obtained from a woman aged 45-60 years who had recovered from COVID-19. This chain uses TRBV4-1 with TRBJ2-5; D unclear. The sequenced material came from PBMCs or T cells enriched from blood (not recorded which). CDR3 region: CASSLLPVETQYF. In nucleotides, the CDR3 is TGCGCCAGCAGCCTCTTGCCGGTGGAGACCCAGTACTTC.